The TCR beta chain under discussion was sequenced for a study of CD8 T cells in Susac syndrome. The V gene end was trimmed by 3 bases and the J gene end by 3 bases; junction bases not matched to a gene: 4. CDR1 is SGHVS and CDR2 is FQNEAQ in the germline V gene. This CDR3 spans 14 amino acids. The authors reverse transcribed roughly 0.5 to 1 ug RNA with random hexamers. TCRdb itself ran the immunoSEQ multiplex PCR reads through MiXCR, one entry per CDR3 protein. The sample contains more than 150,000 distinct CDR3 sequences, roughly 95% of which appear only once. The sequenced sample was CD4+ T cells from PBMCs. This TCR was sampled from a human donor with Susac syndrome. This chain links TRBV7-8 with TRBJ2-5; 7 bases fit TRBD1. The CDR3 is CASSLAGTEETQYF. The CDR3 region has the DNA TGTGCCAGCAGCTTGGCCGGGACAGAAGAGACCCAGTACTTC.